The 21 T cell receptor beta chains presented below share a single source sample, sequenced in a study of brain T cells in children with intractable seizures. Assay used: immunoSEQ multiplex PCR; TCRdb lists only in-frame clones, some missing. Among 65,000 to 85,000 clones listed, about 92% were seen once. Sequenced here: peripheral blood, sampled at surgery. The receptors come from a boy younger than two with tuberous sclerosis and intractable seizures.

This chain links TRBV20-1 with TRBJ1-2, with a weak D call TRBD1 (6 bases). CDR3 length equals 11 residues. V was cut by 7 bases and J by 0 bases, with 6 bases left in between. CDR1 is DFQATT, CDR2 SNEGSKA, per germline (reference sequence). For the CDR3, the DNA is TGCAGTGGGACAGCTAACTATGGCTACACCTTC. Its protein product is CSGTANYGYTF.

The chain couples TRBV5-6 to TRBJ2-5; no clear D gene. This CDR3 spans 15 amino acids. With 4 bases removed from V and 1 base from J, the gap between germline ends came to 14 bases. Germline V gives CDR1 SGHDT, CDR2 YYEEEE. DNA for the CDR3: TGTGCCAGCAGCCCCTCTCCAGCTATCCAAGAGACCCAGTACTTC. This gives the protein CASSPSPAIQETQYF.

This chain joins TRBV15 and TRBJ1-4, with TRBD1 identical over 9 bases. From germline, CDR1 is LNHNV and CDR2 YYDKDF (reference sequence). The V segment lost 1 base and the J segment 8 bases; nucleotides outside the gene matches: 8. This CDR3 region has 16 residues. In nucleotides, the CDR3 is TGTGCCACCAGCAGAGGGTTTCCGGGACAGGGCGAAAAACTGTTTTTT. Encoded protein: CATSRGFPGQGEKLFF.

The chain is built from TRBV12-3 or TRBV12-4 and TRBJ1-3, with no clear D. Trimming removed 5 bases at V and 6 bases at J, with 5 bases between. The CDR3 extends over 11 amino acids. DNA of the CDR3: TGTGCCAGCAGTCTGTTAAACACCATATATTTT. Translating it yields CASSLLNTIYF.

The chain joins TRBV6-5 to TRBJ2-5; D may match TRBD1 or TRBD2 (5 bases each). The V and J ends lost 4 bases and 6 bases respectively, with 6 bases between them. In germline, CDR1 is MNHEY, CDR2 SVGAGI. The CDR3 contains 11 residues. The CDR3 DNA sequence: TGTGCCAGCAGTTGGGGGAAGACCCAGTACTTC. Translated: CASSWGKTQYF.

The rearrangement uses TRBV3-1 (or the pseudogene TRBV3-2) and TRBJ2-5, with D possibly matching TRBD2 (5 bases). V lost 1 base to trimming and J lost 3 bases, with 6 bases between them. Germline CDR1 and CDR2: LGHDT and YNNKEL (reference sequence). The CDR3 is 13 residues long. This chain's CDR3 is CASSQGLKETQYF. In nucleotides, the CDR3 is TGTGCCAGCAGCCAAGGACTAAAAGAGACCCAGTACTTC.

The chain joins TRBV7-9 to TRBJ2-3; D uncertain. V shed 8 bases and J shed 2 bases, with 11 bases lying between them. The length of the CDR3 is 13 residues. In germline, CDR1 is SEHNR, CDR2 FQNEAQ (reference sequence). Written as DNA, the CDR3 is TGTGCCAGCTTCAAAAAGGACACAGATACGCAGTATTTT. Protein: CASFKKDTDTQYF.

V and J are TRBV10-1 and TRBJ2-7; D unclear. This CDR3 has 13 amino acids. The V and J ends lost 2 bases and 3 bases respectively, with 8 bases between them. Germline V CDR1 and CDR2: WNHNN, SYGVQD (reference sequence). The CDR3: CASSEVPGYEQYF. Written as DNA, the CDR3 is TGCGCCAGCAGTGAGGTACCTGGCTACGAGCAGTACTTC.

The chain employs TRBV5-6 and TRBJ2-3; 9 nucleotides line up with TRBD2. Germline V lookup: CDR1 SGHDT, CDR2 YYEEEE. J lost 3 bases, V lost 0 bases, and 2 bases had no gene match. The CDR3 covers 15 residues. The chain's CDR3 is CASSLVAGDTDTQYF. The CDR3 bases are TGTGCCAGCAGCTTGGTAGCGGGAGATACAGATACGCAGTATTTT. The full variable domain, its missing parts supplied by reference TRBV5-6 and TRBJ2-3, is DAGVTQSPTHLIKTRGQQVTLRCSPKSGHDTVSWYQQALGQGPQFIFQYYEEEERQRGNFPDRFSGHQFPNYSSELNVNALLLGDSALYLCASSLVAGDTDTQYFGPGTRLTVL.

The chain combines TRBV5-1 with TRBJ1-1; no clear D gene. This CDR3 is built from 14 residues. Germline V CDR1 and CDR2: SGHRS, YFSETQ. V was cut by 0 bases and J by 5 bases, with 11 bases left in between. CDR3 nucleotide sequence: TGCGCCAGCAGCTTGGAATTCCCAAGGACTGAAGCTTTCTTT. This encodes CASSLEFPRTEAFF.

The chain employs TRBV29-1 and TRBJ1-1; D call uncertain. The germline V gene has CDR1 SQVTM and CDR2 ANQGSEA. The CDR3 is made up of 13 amino acids. V lost 7 bases and J 4 bases, leaving 16 bases between the germline ends. CDR3 DNA sequence: TGCAGCGCTCGGGCCACCCTGGGCACTGAAGCTTTCTTT. Translation gives CSARATLGTEAFF.

The CDR3 nucleotides are TGTGCCAGCAGCTTAACTGGAGCTAGCGGGGCTAACACCGGGGAGCTGTTTTTT. This sequence encodes CASSLTGASGANTGELFF. V gene TRBV7-3 combines with J gene TRBJ2-2; the match to TRBD2 covers 9 bases. V was pared by 0 bases and J by 2 bases, with 7 bases of the junction left unmatched. Germline CDR1 reads SGHTA; CDR2 reads FQGTGA. The CDR3 covers 18 residues.

The chain recombines TRBV6-5 with TRBJ2-3; 9 positions agree with TRBD1. This CDR3 comprises 15 residues. CDR1 is MNHEY, CDR2 SVGAGI, per germline. V lost 6 bases, J lost 4 bases, and 8 bases stayed unmatched. CDR3 loop: CASRPGTGSADTQYF. CDR3 nucleotides: TGTGCCAGCAGACCCGGGACAGGGAGCGCAGATACGCAGTATTTT.

This sequence joins TRBV3-1 (or the pseudogene TRBV3-2) and TRBJ2-7; possibly TRBD1 for D (5 bases). Per the germline V gene, CDR1 is LGHDT and CDR2 is YNNKEL (reference sequence). Between the trimmed V and J ends, which lost 3 bases and 4 bases, there was a span of 16 bases. The CDR3 loop spans 15 amino acids. The CDR3, as DNA: TGTGCCAGCAGCCATGAACATAAGGGGTTGTACGAGCAGTACTTC. It translates to CASSHEHKGLYEQYF.

The CDR3 loop reads CAWSVQGPGYTF. CDR3 in DNA: TGTGCCTGGAGTGTTCAAGGGCCCGGCTACACCTTC. The genes are TRBV30 and TRBJ1-2; D gene uncertain. The CDR3 is made up of 12 amino acids. Trimming pared 0 bases from V and 8 bases from J, leaving 10 bases between. Germline lookup yields CDR1 GTSNPN and CDR2 SVGIG (reference sequence). The whole variable domain, filled in from reference TRBV30 and TRBJ1-2, reads SQTIHQWPATLVQPVGSPLSLECTVEGTSNPNLYWYRQAAGRGLQLLFYSVGIGQISSEVPQNLSASRPQDRQFILSSKKLLLSDSGFYLCAWSVQGPGYTFGSGTRLTVV.

The V gene is TRBV27, the J gene TRBJ1-6, with TRBD1 as a possible D gene (5 bases). The CDR3 runs to 15 residues. V lost 6 bases, J lost 11 bases, and 20 bases lay in between. Germline V lookup: CDR1 MNHEY, CDR2 SMNVEV (reference sequence). CDR3 sequence reads: CASSPVQGGGPPLHF. CDR3 DNA: TGTGCCAGCAGCCCCGTTCAGGGTGGTGGGCCACCCCTCCACTTT.

The rearrangement joins TRBV30 to TRBJ2-7; 8 nucleotides match TRBD1. The CDR3 consists of 11 residues. Germline V gives CDR1 GTSNPN, CDR2 SVGIG (reference sequence). With 8 bases clipped from V and 1 base from J, the junction kept 1 base outside the gene matches. The CDR3 is CAGTGSYEQYF. CDR3 bases: TGTGCCGGGACAGGTTCCTACGAGCAGTACTTC. Full variable domain (missing parts from reference TRBV30 and TRBJ2-7): SQTIHQWPATLVQPVGSPLSLECTVEGTSNPNLYWYRQAAGRGLQLLFYSVGIGQISSEVPQNLSASRPQDRQFILSSKKLLLSDSGFYLCAGTGSYEQYFGPGTRLTVT.

This clone was seen a single time. The gene calls are TRBV7-2 and TRBJ1-6; D possibly corresponds to TRBD1 (5 bases). The CDR3 has 14 residues. Deletions cut 0 bases from V and 10 bases from J, with 10 bases between. Germline CDR1 reads SGHTA; CDR2 reads FQGNSA. The CDR3 region is CASSLAFRGSPLHF. In DNA, the CDR3 is TGTGCCAGCAGCTTAGCATTCCGGGGCTCACCCCTCCACTTT. Variable domain in full (rest from reference TRBV7-2 and TRBJ1-6): GAGVSQSPSNKVTEKGKDVELRCDPISGHTALYWYRQSLGQGLEFLIYFQGNSAPDKSGLPSDRFSAERTGGSVSTLTIQRTQQEDSAVYLCASSLAFRGSPLHFGNGTRLTVT.

This chain uses TRBV10-1 with TRBJ2-4; 11 positions match TRBD1. The germline V gene encodes CDR1 WNHNN and CDR2 SYGVQD (reference sequence). Trimming removed 6 bases from V and 11 bases from J; junction bases left unmatched: 6. This CDR3 spans 13 amino acids. CDR3 sequence reads: CASRPGQGGVQYF. Written as DNA, the CDR3 is TGCGCCAGCAGACCGGGACAGGGGGGAGTTCAGTACTTC.

V usage is TRBV3-1 (or the pseudogene TRBV3-2) and J usage is TRBJ2-5; weak D call: TRBD1 (5 bases). Germline V gene data show CDR1 as LGHDT and CDR2 as YNNKEL (reference sequence). The CDR3 has 15 residues. Deletions cut 2 bases from V and 4 bases from J, with 14 bases between. CDR3 sequence (DNA): TGTGCCAGCAGCCAACGTCAGGGCTTAGGAGAGACCCAGTACTTC. It specifies CASSQRQGLGETQYF.

The chain is built from TRBV11-3 and TRBJ1-1, with D possibly being TRBD1 (5 bases). Germline CDR1 is SGHNT and CDR2 is YENEEA. V was cut by 5 bases and J by 5 bases, with 21 bases left in between. The CDR3 loop spans 16 amino acids. The CDR3 region is CASSPSSGAGETEAFF. In nucleotides, the CDR3 is TGTGCCAGCAGCCCATCTTCCGGGGCTGGAGAAACTGAAGCTTTCTTT. Combining the CDR3 with reference TRBV11-3 and TRBJ1-1 gives the whole variable domain EAGVVQSPRYKIIEKKQPVAFWCNPISGHNTLYWYLQNLGQGPELLIRYENEEAVDDSQLPKDRFSAERLKGVDSTLKIQPAELGDSAVYLCASSPSSGAGETEAFFGQGTRLTVV.